The source of this TCR beta chain is a study of T cells in localized non-small cell lung cancer. V shed 2 bases and J 5 bases; nucleotides not matched to a gene: 5. CDR1 is SGHTA and CDR2 is FQGNSA in the germline V gene. The CDR3 is 16 residues long. The data were produced by immunoSEQ multiplex PCR, yet TCRdb's version contains in-frame clones alone and is incomplete. This table has 18,000 or so clones, around nine tenths appearing once. The TCR comes from a man aged 35 to 70 with stage I lung adenocarcinoma. V is TRBV7-2 and J is TRBJ2-5, with 13 bases fitting TRBD2. The source material was peripheral blood, sampled before any cancer treatment. The CDR3 reads CASSLRTSGSWETQYF. The CDR3 coding sequence is TGTGCCAGCAGCTTACGGACTAGCGGGAGCTGGGAGACCCAGTACTTC.